This T cell receptor (beta chain) emerged from a study of blood T cell repertoires in COVID-19. Across the study: Sources were T cells, B-cell-depleted T cells, or PBMCs; the material itself was cDNA or gDNA.

As handled by the study authors: From reference gene primer amplification, estimates of nucleated cell counts were derived. TCRdb's table, derived via immunoSEQ multiplex PCR, lists solely in-frame clones and lacks some. That table furnishes V, J and clone size, whereas the DNA furnished D and trimming. The table has a few hundred thousand clones, 85% to 90% seen once. Germline V CDR1 and CDR2: GTSNPN, SVGIG (reference sequence). Trimming left V 5 bases short and J 2 bases short, with 13 bases between. The CDR3 runs 14 residues. The chain combines TRBV30 with TRBJ2-1, with a weak D call TRBD1 (6 bases). This TCR was sampled from a man between 18 and 35 years old who had recovered from COVID-19. The source material was PBMCs or T cells enriched from blood (not recorded which). This CDR3 reads CAWGETGTYNEQFF. DNA of the CDR3: TGTGCCTGGGGAGAGACAGGAACCTACAATGAGCAGTTCTTC. Together with reference TRBV30 and TRBJ2-1, the CDR3 gives the full variable domain: SQTIHQWPATLVQPVGSPLSLECTVEGTSNPNLYWYRQAAGRGLQLLFYSVGIGQISSEVPQNLSASRPQDRQFILSSKKLLLSDSGFYLCAWGETGTYNEQFFGPGTRLTVL.